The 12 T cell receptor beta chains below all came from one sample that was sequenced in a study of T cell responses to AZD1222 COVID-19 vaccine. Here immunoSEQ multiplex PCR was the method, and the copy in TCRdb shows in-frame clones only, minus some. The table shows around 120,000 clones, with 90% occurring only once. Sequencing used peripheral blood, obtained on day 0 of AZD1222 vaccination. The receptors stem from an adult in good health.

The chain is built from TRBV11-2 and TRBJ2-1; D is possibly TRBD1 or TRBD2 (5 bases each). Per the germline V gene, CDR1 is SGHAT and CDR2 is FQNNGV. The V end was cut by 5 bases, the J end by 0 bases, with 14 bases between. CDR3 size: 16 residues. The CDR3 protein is CASSPIWGSSYNEQFF. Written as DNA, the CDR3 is TGTGCCAGCAGCCCAATCTGGGGGAGCTCCTACAATGAGCAGTTCTTC.

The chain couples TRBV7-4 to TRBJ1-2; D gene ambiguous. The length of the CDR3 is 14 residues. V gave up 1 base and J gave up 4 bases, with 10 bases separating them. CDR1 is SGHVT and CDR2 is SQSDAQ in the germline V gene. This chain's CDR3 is CASSLVPSSYGYTF. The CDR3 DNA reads TGTGCCAGCAGCTTAGTTCCGAGCTCCTATGGCTACACCTTC. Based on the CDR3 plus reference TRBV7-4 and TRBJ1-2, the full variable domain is GAGVSQSPRYKVAKRGRDVALRCDSISGHVTLYWYRQTLGQGSEVLTYSQSDAQRDKSGRPSGRFSAERPERSVSTLKIQRTEQGDSAVYLCASSLVPSSYGYTFGSGTRLTVV.

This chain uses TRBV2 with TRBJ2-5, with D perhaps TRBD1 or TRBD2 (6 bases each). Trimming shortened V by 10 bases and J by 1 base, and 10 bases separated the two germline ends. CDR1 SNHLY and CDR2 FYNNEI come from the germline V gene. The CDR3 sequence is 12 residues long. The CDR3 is CATKGGQETQYF. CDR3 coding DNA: TGTGCCACAAAGGGGGGCCAAGAGACCCAGTACTTC.

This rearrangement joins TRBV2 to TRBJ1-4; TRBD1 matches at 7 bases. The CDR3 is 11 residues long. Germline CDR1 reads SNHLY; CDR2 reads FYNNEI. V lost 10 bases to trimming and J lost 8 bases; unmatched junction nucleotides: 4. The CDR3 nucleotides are TGTGCCACAAACAGGGGCGAAAAACTGTTTTTT. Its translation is CATNRGEKLFF.

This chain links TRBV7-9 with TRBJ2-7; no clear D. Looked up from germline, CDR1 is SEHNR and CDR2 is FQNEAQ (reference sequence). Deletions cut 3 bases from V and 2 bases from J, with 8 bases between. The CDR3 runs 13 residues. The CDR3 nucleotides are TGTGCCAGCAGCTTTCGACAAGCCTACGAGCAGTACTTC. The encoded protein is CASSFRQAYEQYF.

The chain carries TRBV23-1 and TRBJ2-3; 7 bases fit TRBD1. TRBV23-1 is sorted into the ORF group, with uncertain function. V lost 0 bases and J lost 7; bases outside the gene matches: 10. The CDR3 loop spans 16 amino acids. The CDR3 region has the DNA TGCGCCAGCAGTCAATCGAAACCGGGACAGAAGAATACGCAGTATTTT. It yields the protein CASSQSKPGQKNTQYF.

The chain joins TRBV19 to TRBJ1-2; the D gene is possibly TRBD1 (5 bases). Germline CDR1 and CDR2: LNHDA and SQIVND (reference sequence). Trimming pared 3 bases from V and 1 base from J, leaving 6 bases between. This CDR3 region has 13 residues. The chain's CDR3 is CASSIDSNYGYTF. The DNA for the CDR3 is TGTGCCAGTAGTATTGACAGTAACTATGGCTACACCTTC.

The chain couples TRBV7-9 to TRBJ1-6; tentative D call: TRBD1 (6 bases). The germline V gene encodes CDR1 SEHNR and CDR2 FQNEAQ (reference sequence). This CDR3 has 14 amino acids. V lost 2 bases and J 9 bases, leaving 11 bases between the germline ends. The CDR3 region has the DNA TGTGCCAGCAGCTTACAGGGGAATTTTTCACCCCTCCACTTT. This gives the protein CASSLQGNFSPLHF.

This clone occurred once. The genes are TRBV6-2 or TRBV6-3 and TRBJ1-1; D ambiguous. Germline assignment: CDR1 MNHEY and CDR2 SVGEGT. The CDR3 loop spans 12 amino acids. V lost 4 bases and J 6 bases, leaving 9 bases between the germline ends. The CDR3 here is CASSSLGAEAFF. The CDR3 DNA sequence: TGTGCCAGCAGTTCACTGGGAGCTGAAGCTTTCTTT.

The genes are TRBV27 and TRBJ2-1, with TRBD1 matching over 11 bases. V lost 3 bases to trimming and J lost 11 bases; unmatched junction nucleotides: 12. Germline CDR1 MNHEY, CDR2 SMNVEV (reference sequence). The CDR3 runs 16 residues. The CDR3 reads CASSFSPGTGGRKQFF. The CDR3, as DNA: TGTGCCAGCAGTTTTAGCCCCGGGACAGGGGGACGGAAGCAGTTCTTC.

The CDR3 sequence: CASSLSPGAGEETQYF. In DNA, the CDR3 is TGTGCCAGCAGTTTAAGCCCCGGGGCAGGGGAGGAGACCCAGTACTTC. This chain uses TRBV28 with TRBJ2-5, with a weak D call TRBD1 (6 bases). This CDR3 has 16 amino acids. CDR1 is MDHEN, CDR2 SYDVKM, per germline. V lost 2 bases to trimming and J lost 5 bases, with 18 bases between them.

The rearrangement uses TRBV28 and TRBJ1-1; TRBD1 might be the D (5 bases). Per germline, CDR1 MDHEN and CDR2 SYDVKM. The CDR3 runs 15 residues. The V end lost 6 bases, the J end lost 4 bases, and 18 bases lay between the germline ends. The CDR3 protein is CASRGTGRGGTEAFF. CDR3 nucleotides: TGTGCCAGCAGGGGAACAGGTAGGGGAGGCACTGAAGCTTTCTTT.